A selection of T cell receptor beta chains follows, all from one sample in a study of cytomegalovirus exposure and HLA in healthy donors. The assay was immunoSEQ multiplex PCR, and TCRdb's table has in-frame clones only and misses some. There are about 120,000 clones in the sample; around 77% occur only once, and roughly 5.2% lies in the top ten. The source material was PBMCs. Receptors originate from a man between 18 and 35 years old in good health and CMV-seropositive. Each CDR3 is given with its conserved first and last residue. D genes are given only for firm matches. Size tells how often a clone was seen (once, few, many) or the class of an expanded clone, and some rows leave it out.

j_call | clone_size | d_call | v_call | cdr3_aa | cdr3_nt
TRBJ1-2 | . | TRBD1 | TRBV7-2 | CASSLNTGGYGYTF | TGTGCCAGCAGCCTTAATACAGGGGGCTATGGCTACACCTTC
TRBJ2-3 | . | . | TRBV5-1 | CASSLPDFTDTQYF | TGCGCCAGCAGCCTGCCAGACTTCACAGATACGCAGTATTTT
TRBJ2-1 | . | TRBD1 | TRBV2 | CASSEWGQGAMASYNEQFF | TGTGCCAGCAGTGAATGGGGACAGGGGGCGATGGCGTCCTACAATGAGCAGTTCTTC
TRBJ1-1 | few | TRBD1 | TRBV5-1 | CASSLVQGAGNTEAFF | TGCGCCAGCAGCTTGGTTCAGGGGGCAGGGAACACTGAAGCTTTCTTT
TRBJ1-5 | . | TRBD1 | TRBV19 | CASNPGAGTGGVQPQHF | TGTGCCAGTAACCCGGGAGCCGGGACAGGGGGAGTCCAGCCCCAGCATTTT
TRBJ1-5 | . | TRBD1 | TRBV19 | CASKYRTGDPQPQHF | TGTGCCAGTAAATATCGGACAGGGGATCCCCAGCCCCAGCATTTT
TRBJ1-1 | . | TRBD1 | TRBV19 | CASSRQGSRVSTEAFF | TGTGCCAGTAGTAGACAGGGTTCGAGGGTAAGCACTGAAGCTTTCTTT
TRBJ1-4 | . | . | TRBV4-2 | CASSQVGGAEKLFF | TGTGCCAGCAGCCAAGTGGGGGGGGCTGAAAAACTGTTTTTT
TRBJ2-7 | . | TRBD1 | TRBV11-3 | CASSLSYSSGTGDPYEQYF | TGTGCCAGCAGCTTATCCTACTCATCCGGGACAGGGGATCCCTACGAGCAGTACTTC
TRBJ2-2 | . | TRBD2 | TRBV7-7 | CASSQTSGSITGELFF | TGTGCTAGCAGCCAGACTAGCGGGAGTATCACCGGGGAGCTGTTTTTT
TRBJ1-1 | . | . | TRBV10-1 | CASSATQGTEAFF | TGCGCCAGCAGCGCTACTCAGGGTACTGAAGCTTTCTTT
TRBJ2-7 | . | . | TRBV7-9 | CASSLSTSTYEQYF | TGTGCCAGCAGCTTAAGTACTTCCACCTACGAGCAGTACTTC
TRBJ1-1 | few | . | TRBV5-6 | CASSSGIATEAFF | TGTGCCAGCAGCTCAGGGATTGCCACTGAAGCTTTCTTT
TRBJ1-1 | . | . | TRBV6-1 | CASSNEGEGLGEAFF | TGTGCCAGCAGCAACGAAGGGGAGGGTTTGGGTGAAGCTTTCTTT
TRBJ2-7 | . | . | TRBV14 | CASSPLTVVYEQYF | TGTGCCAGCAGCCCCCTAACGGTTGTATACGAGCAGTACTTC
TRBJ1-1 | . | . | TRBV5-1 | CASSLVAGNTEAFF | TGCGCCAGCAGCTTGGTTGCCGGGAACACTGAAGCTTTCTTT
TRBJ1-1 | . | TRBD1 | TRBV6-6 | CASRDRGGNTEAFF | TGTGCCAGCAGGGACAGGGGTGGGAACACTGAAGCTTTCTTT
TRBJ1-5 | . | . | TRBV18 | CASSPGVDQPQHF | TGTGCCAGCTCACCAGGAGTCGATCAGCCCCAGCATTTT
TRBJ1-1 | . | TRBD1 | TRBV9 | CASSVGQGSTEAFF | TGTGCCAGCAGCGTAGGACAGGGAAGCACTGAAGCTTTCTTT
TRBJ2-3 | once | TRBD2 | TRBV18 | CASSTTKRESLSTDTQYF | TGTGCCAGCTCTACGACTAAGCGGGAGTCCCTAAGCACAGATACGCAGTATTTT
TRBJ2-7 | few | TRBD1 | TRBV5-6 | CASSPQGAGIGYEQYF | TGTGCCAGCAGTCCTCAGGGGGCGGGTATAGGATACGAGCAGTACTTC
TRBJ1-5 | few | . | TRBV30 | CAWSVEGNQPQHF | TGTGCCTGGAGTGTGGAGGGCAATCAGCCCCAGCATTTT
TRBJ2-5 | . | TRBD2 | TRBV4-1 | CASSQDYGEGKTQYF | TGCGCCAGCAGCCAAGATTACGGGGAGGGAAAGACCCAGTACTTC
TRBJ1-4 | . | TRBD1 | TRBV7-6 | CASSFLGQGGFGNEKLFF | TGTGCCAGCAGCTTTCTAGGACAGGGGGGTTTCGGTAATGAAAAACTGTTTTTT
TRBJ2-1 | . | TRBD2 | TRBV6-4 | CASSAGTSISNEQFF | TGTGCCAGCAGCGCCGGGACTAGTATCTCCAATGAGCAGTTCTTC
TRBJ2-5 | once | TRBD1 | TRBV2 | CASSEDRSLQETQYF | TGTGCCAGCAGTGAGGACAGGTCCCTCCAAGAGACCCAGTACTTC
TRBJ1-2 | . | . | TRBV20-1 | CSASVVYGYTF | TGCAGTGCGTCAGTGGTCTATGGCTACACCTTC
TRBJ2-7 | . | . | TRBV27 | CASSLLPDRSYEQYF | TGTGCCAGCAGTTTACTCCCCGACAGATCCTACGAGCAGTACTTC
TRBJ2-7 | . | . | TRBV5-1 | CASSFAGSAYEQYF | TGCGCCAGCAGCTTTGCAGGGTCGGCCTACGAGCAGTACTTC
TRBJ1-1 | . | . | TRBV6-5 | CASRIGGAPRAEAFF | TGTGCCAGCAGGATAGGGGGGGCGCCTCGTGCTGAAGCTTTCTTT
TRBJ2-7 | . | TRBD1 | TRBV29-1 | CSVVWDSPYEQYF | TGCAGCGTTGTTTGGGACAGCCCCTACGAGCAGTACTTC
TRBJ2-7 | . | TRBD1 | TRBV28 | CASGSGTVAYEQYF | TGTGCCAGTGGGTCCGGGACAGTAGCCTACGAGCAGTACTTC
TRBJ2-3 | once | TRBD2 | TRBV7-8 | CASSPTLAGGREDTQYF | TGTGCCAGCAGCCCTACTTTAGCGGGGGGGAGGGAGGATACGCAGTATTTT
TRBJ2-7 | . | TRBD2 | TRBV4-1 | CASSQGGGLMGVYEQYF | TGCGCCAGCAGCCAAGGTGGGGGACTAATGGGGGTATACGAGCAGTACTTC
TRBJ2-7 | . | TRBD1 | TRBV5-1 | CASSPGTGGGEQYF | TGCGCCAGCAGTCCCGGGACAGGGGGAGGTGAGCAGTACTTC
TRBJ2-3 | . | TRBD2 | TRBV30 | CAWRLAGGQDTQYF | TGTGCCTGGAGATTAGCGGGGGGACAAGATACGCAGTATTTT
TRBJ2-7 | . | . | TRBV6-5 | CASSPKRPPREQYF | TGTGCCAGCAGTCCCAAACGCCCTCCCCGGGAGCAGTACTTC
TRBJ1-5 | . | . | TRBV19 | CASSSQAINNQPQHF | TGTGCCAGTAGTAGCCAGGCCATCAACAATCAGCCCCAGCATTTT
TRBJ2-7 | . | TRBD2 | TRBV6-5 | CASSYSIGLASYEQYF | TGTGCCAGCAGTTACTCGATAGGACTAGCGTCCTACGAGCAGTACTTC
TRBJ2-1 | . | TRBD2 | TRBV30 | CAWSATNPGLAGSNEQFF | TGTGCCTGGAGTGCCACCAACCCGGGACTAGCGGGGAGTAATGAGCAGTTCTTC
TRBJ2-7 | once | TRBD1 | TRBV6-5 | CASSSFETGDEQYF | TGTGCCAGCAGTTCCTTCGAGACAGGGGACGAGCAGTACTTC
TRBJ1-1 | few | TRBD1 | TRBV2 | CASSPGTGIGAFF | TGTGCCAGCAGTCCCGGGACAGGTATTGGGGCTTTCTTT